This TCR beta chain was documented in a study of blood T cell repertoires in COVID-19. Study details: Acute and convalescent COVID-19 specimens originated in the United States, Italy and Spain. PBMCs, B-cell-depleted T cells, or T cells provided the cDNA or gDNA that made up the material.

Using immunoSEQ multiplex PCR, the repertoire was profiled, and TCRdb retains in-frame clones only, with some absent. The sample consists of tens of thousands of clones, less than 80% of them appearing once. J lost 0 bases, V lost 7 bases, and 16 bases had no gene match. The CDR3 consists of 19 residues. Per germline, CDR1 SNHLY and CDR2 FYNNEI. This receptor was identified in a man aged 60 to 75 with active or convalescent COVID-19. The sequencing input was peripheral blood. J is TRBJ2-1 and V is TRBV2; 9 bases match TRBD1. CDR3 region: CASIPGTGLTESSYNEQFF. CDR3 DNA sequence: TGTGCCAGCATACCCGGGACAGGGTTGACAGAAAGCTCCTACAATGAGCAGTTCTTC.